The 22 T cell receptor beta chains below come from one sample, sequenced in a study of blood T cell repertoires in COVID-19. The table came from immunoSEQ multiplex PCR; TCRdb's copy has only in-frame clones and leaves some out. The sample lists approximately 35,000 clones, over 75% seen once, with more than 13% in the top ten. The material sequenced was peripheral blood. The receptor source for this set is a man aged 60-69 years with active COVID-19.

The chain is built from TRBV5-1 and TRBJ2-3; 12 nucleotides match TRBD2. V gave up 0 bases and J gave up 0 bases; unmatched junction bases: 5. The CDR3 consists of 18 residues. Germline CDR1 is SGHRS and CDR2 is YFSETQ. The CDR3 sequence: CASSLVPGTSGSTDTQYF. In DNA, the CDR3 is TGCGCCAGCAGCTTGGTTCCCGGGACTAGCGGGAGCACAGATACGCAGTATTTT.

This chain links TRBV5-1 with TRBJ2-5; TRBD2 aligns across 9 bases. CDR3 length equals 16 residues. The J segment lost 1 base and the V segment lost 4 bases, leaving 8 bases of the junction unmatched. Germline loops: CDR1 SGHRS, CDR2 YFSETQ. The DNA for the CDR3 is TGCGCCAGCAGCCCCTCGGCTAGCGGGGTCCAAGAGACCCAGTACTTC. This sequence encodes CASSPSASGVQETQYF.

The chain links TRBV15 to TRBJ1-1; tentatively, D is TRBD1 (5 bases). V was clipped by 0 bases and J by 6 bases, with 14 bases between them. Looked up from germline, CDR1 is LNHNV and CDR2 is YYDKDF (reference sequence). The CDR3 extends over 15 amino acids. CDR3 sequence (DNA): TGTGCCACCAGCAGAGAAACGGGGGAGTGGTCTGAAGCTTTCTTT. Translating gives CATSRETGEWSEAFF.

The CDR3: CASSMGLAGSYEQYF. The DNA of the CDR3 is TGTGCCAGCAGCATGGGACTAGCGGGCTCCTACGAGCAGTACTTC. This rearrangement joins TRBV3-1 (or the pseudogene TRBV3-2) to TRBJ2-7; 12 bases agree with TRBD2. Per the germline V gene, CDR1 is LGHDT and CDR2 is YNNKEL (reference sequence). V trimming: 5 bases; J trimming: 0 bases; junction bases outside the gene matches: 2. The CDR3 length is 15 residues.

The CDR3 DNA follows: TGTGCCAGCAGTGGATCGGCGGGAGGGCCGAGTTGGTACGAGCAGTACTTC. Translating it yields CASSGSAGGPSWYEQYF. The J gene is TRBJ2-7, the V gene TRBV2, with 9 bases matching TRBD2. The V segment lost 4 bases and the J segment 4 bases; nucleotides outside the gene matches: 14. CDR1 SNHLY and CDR2 FYNNEI come from the germline V gene. There are 17 residues in the CDR3.

CDR3 nucleotides: TGCGCCAGCAGCACGGGACAGAACTATAATTCACCCCTCCACTTT. Amino acid sequence: CASSTGQNYNSPLHF. V is TRBV5-1 and J is TRBJ1-6, with TRBD1 matching over 7 bases. The CDR3 extends over 15 amino acids. Germline CDR1 is SGHRS and CDR2 is YFSETQ. Losses at the gene ends were 4 bases for V and 3 bases for J; bases not matched to a gene: 4.

The chain is built from TRBV11-2 and TRBJ2-3; TRBD2 might be the D (5 bases). This CDR3 contains 15 residues. V was cut by 8 bases and J by 2 bases, with 17 bases left in between. Germline CDR1 and CDR2: SGHAT and FQNNGV. Here the CDR3 reads CASSTYRDYTDTQYF. The CDR3 DNA reads TGTGCCAGCTCCACTTACCGGGATTACACAGATACGCAGTATTTT.

This clone has only a few counts. The chain has TRBV6-1 and TRBJ2-5; 9 bases line up with TRBD2. Germline V lookup: CDR1 MNHNS, CDR2 SASEGT. The CDR3 is 16 residues long. Losses at the gene ends were 4 bases for V and 5 bases for J; bases not matched to a gene: 11. CDR3 bases: TGTGCCAGCAGTGCCCAAGCTAGCGGGATGAGGGAGACCCAGTACTTC. It specifies CASSAQASGMRETQYF.

This rearrangement joins TRBV21-1 to TRBJ2-1; TRBD1, as called in the table, went unchecked against the DNA. TRBV21-1 is a listed pseudogene. The CDR3 loop spans 19 amino acids. The chain's CDR3 is CASSKSINTGQVEDNEQFF. The DNA of the CDR3 is TGTGCCAGCAGCAAATCAATCAATACGGGACAGGTAGAAGACAATGAGCAGTTCTTC.

This rearrangement joins TRBV21-1 to TRBJ1-5; the D call TRBD1 from the table was never checked on the DNA. TRBV21-1 is assigned pseudogene status. The CDR3 contains 18 residues. The CDR3: CASSAKTQEFYSNQPQHF. As DNA, the CDR3 is TGTGCCAGCAGCGCGAAAACACAGGAGTTTTATAGCAATCAGCCCCAGCATTTT.

V and J are TRBV3-1 (or the pseudogene TRBV3-2) and TRBJ2-7, with a weak D call TRBD2 (6 bases). V shed 4 bases and J shed 5 bases, with 15 bases lying between them. The CDR3 is 14 amino acids. CDR1 is LGHDT and CDR2 is YNNKEL in the germline V gene (reference sequence). The CDR3 nucleotides read TGTGCCAGCAGCCCCACCACTAGCAGGAACGAGCAGTACTTC. As protein: CASSPTTSRNEQYF.

This chain links TRBV6-5 with TRBJ2-1; a weak D match, TRBD2 (7 bases). The V and J ends lost 6 bases and 8 bases respectively, with 20 bases between them. There are 15 residues in the CDR3. Germline V gene lookup returns CDR1 MNHEY and CDR2 SVGAGI. The CDR3 coding sequence is TGTGCCAGCAGAACAGGGACTACAATGATCGATGAGCAGTTCTTC. As protein: CASRTGTTMIDEQFF.

The chain couples TRBV18 to TRBJ1-3; no clear D gene. V was clipped by 5 bases and J by 1 base, with 6 bases between them. The germline CDR1 and CDR2 sequences are KGHSH and LQKENI. This CDR3 spans 13 amino acids. CDR3 protein: CASSAGSGNTIYF. CDR3 nucleotide sequence: TGTGCCAGCTCAGCCGGGTCTGGAAACACCATATATTTT.

This chain uses TRBV2 with TRBJ2-7; 8 nucleotides agree with TRBD1. The germline V gene has CDR1 SNHLY and CDR2 FYNNEI. The J segment lost 7 bases and the V segment lost 4 bases, leaving 15 bases of the junction unmatched. CDR3 length: 16 residues. CDR3: CASSVIRQGSSGEQYF. CDR3 in DNA: TGTGCCAGCAGTGTCATCAGACAGGGGAGTAGTGGGGAGCAGTACTTC.

The J gene is TRBJ1-2, the V gene TRBV7-8; no reliable D call. Germline values: CDR1 SGHVS, CDR2 FQNEAQ. Trimming removed 2 bases at V and 4 bases at J, with 8 bases between. The CDR3 has 13 residues. The CDR3 nucleotides are TGTGCCAGCAGCTTACATGAGGGCTATGGCTACACCTTC. Amino acid sequence: CASSLHEGYGYTF.

The chain is built from TRBV27 and TRBJ1-1; the match to TRBD1 covers 7 bases. The CDR3 runs 14 residues. V was clipped by 5 bases and J by 7 bases; unmatched bases: 10. Germline lookup yields CDR1 MNHEY and CDR2 SMNVEV (reference sequence). This CDR3 is CASSPDRVRSEAFF. For the CDR3, the DNA is TGTGCCAGCAGTCCCGACAGGGTTCGGAGTGAAGCTTTCTTT.

In this sample, this clone turned up once. The CDR3 region has the DNA TGTGCCAGCATCGGGGTCTATGGCTACACCTTC. It encodes CASIGVYGYTF. The chain employs TRBV28 and TRBJ1-2; D gene unclear. The V gene lost 7 bases and the J gene lost 4 bases, with 7 bases spanning the gap. Germline CDR1 reads MDHEN; CDR2 reads SYDVKM. The CDR3 has 11 amino acids.

V and J are TRBV19 and TRBJ2-3, with 8 bases matching TRBD1. The CDR3 extends over 13 amino acids. Germline loops: CDR1 LNHDA, CDR2 SQIVND (reference sequence). Trimming cost V 6 bases and J 13 bases; bases outside gene matches: 12. The CDR3 DNA follows: TGTGCCAGTAGCCAAACCACGACAGGGGACGAGTATTTT. Residues: CASSQTTTGDEYF.

The CDR3 region has the DNA TGTGCCAGCAACGGACAGATGGATGAAAAACTGTTTTTT. Translating it yields CASNGQMDEKLFF. The chain carries TRBV2 and TRBJ1-4; tentative D call: TRBD1 (6 bases). The V gene lost 7 bases and the J gene lost 6 bases, with 12 bases spanning the gap. CDR1 SNHLY and CDR2 FYNNEI come from the germline V gene. The CDR3 extends over 13 amino acids.

The gene calls are TRBV7-9 and TRBJ2-5; D possibly corresponds to TRBD2 (6 bases). Per the germline V gene, CDR1 is SEHNR and CDR2 is FQNEAQ (reference sequence). Trimming took off 1 base at V and 6 bases at J, with 15 bases between the two ends. This CDR3 has 15 amino acids. Here the CDR3 DNA reads TGTGCCAGCAGCTTAGAGGTGGCAGGGAGGCAGACCCAGTACTTC. This codes for CASSLEVAGRQTQYF.

The chain is built from TRBV5-6 and TRBJ2-3; the match to TRBD2 covers 9 bases. Trimming removed 4 bases from V and 2 bases from J; junction bases left unmatched: 8. Germline CDR1 reads SGHDT; CDR2 reads YYEEEE. The CDR3 is made up of 16 amino acids. For the CDR3, the DNA is TGTGCCAGCAGCCGGTTCAGCGGGGGGCTCACAGATACGCAGTATTTT. This codes for CASSRFSGGLTDTQYF.

This clone occurred once. The V and J genes are TRBV7-2 and TRBJ2-7, with 7 bases matching TRBD1. Germline V lookup: CDR1 SGHTA, CDR2 FQGNSA. There are 14 residues in the CDR3. The V gene end was trimmed by 2 bases and the J gene end by 3 bases; junction bases not matched to a gene: 4. The CDR3: CASSLRGQSYEQYF. The CDR3 nucleotides are TGTGCCAGCAGCTTAAGGGGACAGAGCTACGAGCAGTACTTC.